These 13 T cell receptor beta chains originate from one sample sequenced in a study of memory CD8 T cells in hepatitis C reinfection. The time point here: pre-reinfection, 55 to 20 weeks before reinfection detection. TCR sequencing was done directly ex vivo on sorted cells, without expansion in vitro. Measured with immunoSEQ multiplex PCR; TCRdb has only the in-frame clones, and not every one. The sample gives 45,000 to 55,000 clones, approximately 89% of which show up once; roughly 1% is in the top ten. The sequencing sample was made of naive CD8+ T cells sorted from blood. The origin of the receptors is a man younger than 35 with hepatitis C virus infection.

This clone was counted a few times. The rearrangement links TRBV6-5 to TRBJ1-4, with 9 bases lining up with TRBD1. The V and J ends lost 0 bases and 6 bases, in that order; junction bases with no gene match: 2. Germline V gives CDR1 MNHEY, CDR2 SVGAGI. This CDR3 contains 15 residues. CDR3 sequence: CASSYSGQGYEKLFF. The CDR3, as DNA: TGTGCCAGCAGTTACTCGGGACAGGGTTATGAAAAACTGTTTTTT.

CDR3 amino acids: CASSAKTGRSYNEQFF. In nucleotides, the CDR3 is TGTGCCAGCAGCGCCAAGACAGGCCGCTCCTACAATGAGCAGTTCTTC. The rearrangement uses TRBV7-9 and TRBJ2-1; a possible D gene is TRBD1 (6 bases). Trimming left V 5 bases short and J 0 bases short, with 14 bases between. The CDR3 runs 16 residues. The germline V gene encodes CDR1 SEHNR and CDR2 FQNEAQ (reference sequence).

CDR3 in amino acids: CASSVSWGRSYEQYF. CDR3 DNA: TGTGCCAGCAGCGTATCGTGGGGGCGCTCCTACGAGCAGTACTTC. The J gene is TRBJ2-7, the V gene TRBV9; a possible D gene is TRBD1 (6 bases). The CDR3 has 15 residues. Trimming removed 1 base at V and 0 bases at J, with 11 bases between. Germline loops: CDR1 SGDLS, CDR2 YYNGEE.

The rearrangement joins TRBV9 to TRBJ1-3; no definite D call. V was trimmed by 4 bases and J by 4 bases, leaving 21 bases between them. The CDR3 covers 17 residues. Germline V gives CDR1 SGDLS, CDR2 YYNGEE. The CDR3: CASSPREGVHGGNTIYF. The CDR3 DNA follows: TGTGCCAGCAGCCCCCGGGAGGGTGTGCATGGAGGAAACACCATATATTTT.

As for this clone: A read error may account for a junction end that differs from germline. The chain links TRBV7-7 to TRBJ1-5, with 7 bases identical to TRBD1. The germline CDR1 and CDR2 sequences are SSHAT and FNYEAQ (reference sequence). CDR3 size: 16 residues. The CDR3 coding sequence is TGTGCTAGCAGCGGACCCCGGGACAGACTCAATCAGCCCCAGCATTTT. Translating gives CASSGPRDRLNQPQHF.

The V call is TRBV5-8, the J call TRBJ2-3; D unresolved. Deletions cut 2 bases from V and 1 base from J, with 8 bases between. The CDR3 contains 14 residues. CDR1 is SGHTS, CDR2 YDEGEE, per germline. The CDR3 DNA reads as TGTGCCAGCAGCTTCGGTATGCGCACAGATACGCAGTATTTT. Protein product: CASSFGMRTDTQYF.

The J gene is TRBJ2-4, the V gene TRBV7-2; 11 bases match TRBD2. Trimming removed 5 bases from V and 1 base from J; junction bases left unmatched: 13. Germline CDR1 and CDR2: SGHTA and FQGNSA. The CDR3 has 19 residues. The CDR3 loop reads CASSEEGGSGGVAKNIQYF. The DNA for the CDR3 is TGTGCCAGCAGCGAAGAAGGTGGTAGCGGGGGGGTTGCCAAAAACATTCAGTACTTC.

The rearrangement links TRBV6-1 to TRBJ2-7, with a possible D match to TRBD1 (5 bases). CDR3 length: 13 amino acids. From germline, CDR1 is MNHNS and CDR2 SASEGT. V dropped 3 bases and J dropped 3 bases, with 9 bases sitting between them. In DNA, the CDR3 is TGTGCCAGCAGTGAGTACAGGTTCTACGAGCAGTACGTC. This encodes CASSEYRFYEQYV.

This chain connects TRBV5-6 to TRBJ1-1, with D possibly matching TRBD1 (6 bases). Trimming cost V 7 bases and J 0 bases, with 13 bases left between them. Germline CDR1 and CDR2: SGHDT and YYEEEE. This CDR3 is built from 14 residues. The CDR3 region is CASGNRVMNTEAFF. The CDR3 DNA is TGTGCCAGCGGAAACAGGGTTATGAACACTGAAGCTTTCTTT.

The chain is built from TRBV28 and TRBJ2-1, with a possible D match to TRBD1 (5 bases). Germline assignment: CDR1 MDHEN and CDR2 SYDVKM. The CDR3 is 13 residues long. Trimming left V 5 bases short and J 4 bases short, with 9 bases between. CDR3 amino acids: CASSLQVYNEQFF. CDR3 nucleotides: TGTGCCAGCAGTCTACAGGTATACAATGAGCAGTTCTTC.

V is TRBV7-9 and J is TRBJ2-7, with 10 bases aligning to TRBD1. The germline gives CDR1 SEHNR, CDR2 FQNEAQ (reference sequence). The V and J ends lost 5 bases and 6 bases, in that order; junction bases with no gene match: 7. The CDR3 has 14 residues. CDR3 nucleotide sequence: TGTGCCAGCAGCCCCCGGGACAGGGGTTTCGAGCAGTACTTC. The encoded protein is CASSPRDRGFEQYF.

This clone came up a few times. The gene calls are TRBV27 and TRBJ2-1; D not certain. V shed 0 bases and J shed 2 bases, with 11 bases lying between them. The CDR3 contains 16 residues. Germline V CDR1 and CDR2: MNHEY, SMNVEV (reference sequence). The CDR3 nucleotides are TGTGCCAGCAGTTTATCAGCAGGCGACCCCTACAATGAGCAGTTCTTC. Its protein product is CASSLSAGDPYNEQFF.

The chain uses TRBV11-2 and TRBJ1-2; D is uncertain. Germline V gives CDR1 SGHAT, CDR2 FQNNGV. Trimming took 0 bases from V and 8 from J, leaving 10 bases between them. The CDR3 loop spans 13 amino acids. The CDR3 protein is CASSLDLVRGYTF. CDR3 DNA: TGTGCCAGCAGCTTAGATTTGGTACGGGGCTACACCTTC. The variable domain in full, with the rest retrieved from reference TRBV11-2 and TRBJ1-2, is EAGVAQSPRYKIIEKRQSVAFWCNPISGHATLYWYQQILGQGPKLLIQFQNNGVVDDSQLPKDRFSAERLKGVDSTLKIQPAKLEDSAVYLCASSLDLVRGYTFGSGTRLTVV.